These T cell receptor beta chains were read from a single sample in a study of ipilimumab plus nivolumab after autologous stem cell transplantation. Some clones are missing from TCRdb's copy, which holds only in-frame ones; the method was immunoSEQ multiplex PCR. The sample has about 43,000 clones, around nine tenths seen once. The specimen comprised PBMCs, sampled in a trial of ipilimumab plus nivolumab as post-transplant consolidation. The receptors derive from a male donor with multiple myeloma. CDR3s include the opening cysteine and the closing phenylalanine or tryptophan. Each record gives: D gene, clone size, J gene, V gene, CDR3 protein, CDR3 DNA. The D gene is left open where the match is weak. A row's size may be missing; if present it is once, few, many or a size class.

>.|once|TRBJ1-5|TRBV6-6
CASSRVDSNQPQHF
TGTGCCAGCAGCAGGGTAGATAGCAATCAGCCCCAGCATTTT
>.|.|TRBJ1-1|TRBV2
CASTYTGSMNTEAFF
TGTGCCAGCACCTACACGGGTAGCATGAACACTGAAGCTTTCTTT
>.|.|TRBJ2-1|TRBV30
CAWKRQLNEQFF
TGTGCCTGGAAAAGACAGCTTAATGAGCAGTTCTTC
>.|.|TRBJ2-5|TRBV6-1
CASSEAALYQETQYF
TGTGCCAGCAGTGAAGCGGCATTGTACCAAGAGACCCAGTACTTC
>.|.|TRBJ2-7|TRBV12-2
CASRLLPCALLTYEQYF
TGTGCAAGTCGCTTACTCCCTTGCGCACTTCTTACCTACGAGCAGTACTTC
>.|few|TRBJ1-1|TRBV19
CASSIEQGGDTEAFF
TGTGCCAGTAGCATTGAACAGGGTGGGGACACTGAAGCTTTCTTT
>TRBD2|once|TRBJ2-3|TRBV7-9
CASSFILAGSTDTQYF
TGTGCCAGCAGCTTCATCCTAGCGGGAAGTACAGATACGCAGTATTTT
>TRBD1|once|TRBJ1-6|TRBV19
CASSIPTGGIGSPLHF
TGTGCCAGTAGTATCCCGACAGGGGGTATTGGGTCACCCCTCCACTTT
>.|.|TRBJ1-1|TRBV29-1
CSVEADPTGKVNTEAFF
TGCAGCGTTGAAGCCGACCCGACAGGAAAGGTGAACACTGAAGCTTTCTTT
>TRBD2|.|TRBJ2-7|TRBV4-1
CASSLRLAGGDEQYF
TGCGCCAGCAGCCTAAGACTAGCGGGAGGGGACGAGCAGTACTTC
>TRBD1|few|TRBJ1-5|TRBV10-3
CAISEQGASNQPQHF
TGTGCCATCAGTGAGCAGGGGGCGAGCAATCAGCCCCAGCATTTT
>.|.|TRBJ2-1|TRBV6-1
CASSDMFSSYNEQFF
TGTGCCAGCAGTGATATGTTTTCCTCCTACAATGAGCAGTTCTTC
>TRBD1|.|TRBJ2-3|TRBV2
CASSLRQGAEDTQYF
TGTGCCAGCAGCTTACGACAGGGGGCCGAAGATACGCAGTATTTT
>.|.|TRBJ2-7|TRBV5-4
CASSLDEDNEQYF
TGTGCCAGCAGCTTGGACGAGGATAACGAGCAGTACTTC
>TRBD2|.|TRBJ2-1|TRBV7-9
CASSFPAGGRNEQFF
TGTGCCAGCAGCTTTCCAGCGGGGGGTCGGAATGAGCAGTTCTTC
>.|.|TRBJ1-5|TRBV19
CASSIPAGGALSNQPQHF
TGTGCCAGTAGTATCCCCGCCGGGGGGGCTCTTAGCAATCAGCCCCAGCATTTT
>.|.|TRBJ1-5|TRBV28
CASSLSGGPNQPQHF
TGTGCCAGCAGTTTATCGGGGGGCCCCAATCAGCCCCAGCATTTT
>TRBD1|.|TRBJ2-1|TRBV5-6
CASSLPRRDRLGNEQFF
TGTGCCAGCAGCTTACCACGCCGGGACAGGCTCGGGAATGAGCAGTTCTTC
>TRBD1|.|TRBJ2-7|TRBV18
CASSPQGQSSYEQYF
TGTGCCAGCTCACCACAGGGACAGTCTTCCTACGAGCAGTACTTC
>TRBD1|.|TRBJ2-2|TRBV19
CASKTGGGMTGELFF
TGTGCCAGTAAAACAGGGGGTGGAATGACCGGGGAGCTGTTTTTT
>.|.|TRBJ1-5|TRBV10-3
CAINRVQGQPQHF
TGTGCCATCAACAGGGTACAAGGACAGCCCCAGCATTTT
>.|.|TRBJ2-4|TRBV5-4
CASSSRTAKNIQYF
TGTGCCAGCAGCTCGCGAACAGCCAAAAACATTCAGTACTTC
>.|.|TRBJ2-1|TRBV9
CASSVAGSYNEQFF
TGTGCCAGCAGCGTGGCAGGTTCCTACAATGAGCAGTTCTTC
>.|.|TRBJ2-1|TRBV9
CASSVLSGTHSDEQFF
TGTGCCAGCAGCGTACTCTCAGGGACCCATTCTGATGAGCAGTTCTTC
>TRBD2|.|TRBJ2-3|TRBV4-1
CASSRLEGGGSSTDTQYF
TGCGCCAGCAGCCGCCTCGAGGGCGGGGGATCTAGCACAGATACGCAGTATTTT
>TRBD1|.|TRBJ1-2|TRBV2
CASAEGTGGALYGYTF
TGTGCCAGCGCGGAGGGGACAGGGGGCGCGTTGTATGGCTACACCTTC
>.|few|TRBJ1-5|TRBV15
CATSREYNQPQHF
TGTGCCACCAGCAGAGAGTACAATCAGCCCCAGCATTTT
>.|.|TRBJ1-2|TRBV14
CASSRGGGINYGYTF
TGTGCCAGCAGCCGAGGGGGGGGTATAAACTATGGCTACACCTTC
>.|.|TRBJ1-4|TRBV5-6
CASSDGTDEKLFF
TGTGCCAGCAGCGACGGGACGGATGAAAAACTGTTTTTT
>TRBD1|.|TRBJ1-2|TRBV5-4
CASSLTGDYGYTF
TGTGCCAGCAGCTTGACAGGGGACTATGGCTACACCTTC
>TRBD2|.|TRBJ2-2|TRBV28
CASMDGREENTGELFF
TGTGCCAGCATGGATGGGCGGGAGGAGAACACCGGGGAGCTGTTTTTT
>TRBD1|.|TRBJ1-3|TRBV5-1
CASSLVGTGANTIYF
TGCGCCAGCAGCTTAGTCGGGACAGGGGCAAACACCATATATTTT
>.|.|TRBJ1-4|TRBV5-1
CASSPPGVNEKLFF
TGCGCCAGCAGCCCCCCCGGGGTTAATGAAAAACTGTTTTTT
>.|few|TRBJ1-5|TRBV19
CASSIRVSNQPQHF
TGTGCCAGTAGTATACGGGTTAGCAATCAGCCCCAGCATTTT
>TRBD1|few|TRBJ1-2|TRBV6-4
CASSVHRGRLGYTF
TGTGCCAGCAGTGTTCACAGGGGGCGCTTGGGCTACACCTTC
>.|.|TRBJ1-3|TRBV7-2
CASSPRRSADTIYF
TGTGCCAGCAGCCCCCGGAGATCCGCGGACACCATATATTTT
>.|.|TRBJ1-5|TRBV4-2
CASSQGTDSNQPQHF
TGTGCCAGCAGCCAAGGGACGGATAGCAATCAGCCCCAGCATTTT
>.|.|TRBJ2-7|TRBV19
CASSIRLERNEQYF
TGTGCCAGTAGTATAAGATTGGAAAGGAACGAGCAGTACTTC
>TRBD1|.|TRBJ1-2|TRBV2
CASSVGTEGLNGYTF
TGTGCCAGCAGTGTGGGGACAGAGGGTCTAAATGGCTACACCTTC